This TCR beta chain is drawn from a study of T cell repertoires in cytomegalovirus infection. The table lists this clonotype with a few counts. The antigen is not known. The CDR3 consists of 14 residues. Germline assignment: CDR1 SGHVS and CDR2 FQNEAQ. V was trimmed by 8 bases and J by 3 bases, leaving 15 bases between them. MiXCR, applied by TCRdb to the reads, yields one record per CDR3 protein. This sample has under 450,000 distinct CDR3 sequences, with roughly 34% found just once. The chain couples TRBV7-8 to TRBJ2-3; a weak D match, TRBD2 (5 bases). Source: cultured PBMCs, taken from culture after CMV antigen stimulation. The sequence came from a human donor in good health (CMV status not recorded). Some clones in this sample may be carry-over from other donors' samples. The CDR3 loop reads CASAPGGYTDTQYF. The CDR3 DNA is TGTGCCAGCGCGCCGGGCGGGTATACAGATACGCAGTATTTT.